This TCR beta chain is from a study of cytomegalovirus exposure and HLA in healthy donors. Study findings and constraints: Reports indicated that the classifier achieved high specificity and sensitivity in diagnosing cytomegalovirus status. Most likely, a cluster of highly shared sequence variants arose as a sequencing artifact. In a later analysis, specific HLA alleles were associated with approximately 16,000 TCR beta sequences at a 0.05 false discovery rate.

The CDR3 spans 16 residues. Germline V gene lookup returns CDR1 MNHEY and CDR2 SVGAGI. The V segment lost 1 base and the J segment 9 bases; nucleotides outside the gene matches: 10. The PCR ran on 60 Vbeta and 13 Jbeta primers. Profiled with immunoSEQ multiplex PCR; TCRdb holds only in-frame clones, not every one. The sample includes 200,000 to 250,000 clones, about 85% of them seen just once. For this clone: Antigen specificity is unknown.

Sequencing used PBMCs. The source of this sequence is a human donor in good health. The chain couples TRBV6-5 to TRBJ2-1; 9 bases fit TRBD2. The CDR3 DNA reads TGTGCCAGCAGTTACTGGAGCGGGAGGTGGCCCGGTGAGCAGTTCTTC. Translated: CASSYWSGRWPGEQFF.